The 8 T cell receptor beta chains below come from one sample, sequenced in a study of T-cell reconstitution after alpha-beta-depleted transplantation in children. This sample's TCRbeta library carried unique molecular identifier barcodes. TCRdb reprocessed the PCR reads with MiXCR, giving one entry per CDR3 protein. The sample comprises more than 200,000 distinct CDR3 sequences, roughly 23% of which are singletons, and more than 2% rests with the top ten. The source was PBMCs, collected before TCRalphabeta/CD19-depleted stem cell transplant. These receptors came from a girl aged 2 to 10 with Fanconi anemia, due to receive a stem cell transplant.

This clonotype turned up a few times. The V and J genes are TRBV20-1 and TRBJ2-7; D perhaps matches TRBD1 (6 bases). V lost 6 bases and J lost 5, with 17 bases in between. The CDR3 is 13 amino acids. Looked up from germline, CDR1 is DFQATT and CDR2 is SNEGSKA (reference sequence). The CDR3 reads CSAAGVILDEQYF. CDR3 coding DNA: TGCAGTGCGGCAGGGGTTATACTCGACGAGCAGTACTTC.

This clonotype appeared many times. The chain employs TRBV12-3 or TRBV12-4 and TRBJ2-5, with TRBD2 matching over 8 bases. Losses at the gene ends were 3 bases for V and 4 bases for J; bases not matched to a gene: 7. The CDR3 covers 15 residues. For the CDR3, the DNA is TGTGCCAGCAGTTTGGGCCCGGGACTAGGAGAGACCCAGTACTTC. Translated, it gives CASSLGPGLGETQYF.

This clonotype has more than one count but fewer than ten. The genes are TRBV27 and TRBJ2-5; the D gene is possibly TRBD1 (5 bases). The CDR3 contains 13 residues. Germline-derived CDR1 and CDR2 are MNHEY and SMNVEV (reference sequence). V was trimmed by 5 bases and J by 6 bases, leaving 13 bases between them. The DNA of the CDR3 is TGTGCCAGCAGTCTGGACACGGAGAAGACCCAGTACTTC. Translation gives CASSLDTEKTQYF.

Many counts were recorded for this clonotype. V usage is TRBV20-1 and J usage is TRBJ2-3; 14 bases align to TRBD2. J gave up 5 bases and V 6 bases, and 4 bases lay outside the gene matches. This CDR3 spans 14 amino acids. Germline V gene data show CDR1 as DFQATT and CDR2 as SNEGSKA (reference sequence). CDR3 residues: CSAGLAGGGDTQYF. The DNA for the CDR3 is TGCAGTGCCGGACTAGCGGGAGGTGGAGATACGCAGTATTTT.

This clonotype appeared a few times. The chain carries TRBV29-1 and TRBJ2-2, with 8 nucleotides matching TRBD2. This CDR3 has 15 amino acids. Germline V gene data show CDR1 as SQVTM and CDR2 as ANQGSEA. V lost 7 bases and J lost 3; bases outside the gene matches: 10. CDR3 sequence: CSAALAGGYTGELFF. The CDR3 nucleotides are TGCAGCGCCGCTTTGGCGGGGGGCTACACCGGGGAGCTGTTTTTT.

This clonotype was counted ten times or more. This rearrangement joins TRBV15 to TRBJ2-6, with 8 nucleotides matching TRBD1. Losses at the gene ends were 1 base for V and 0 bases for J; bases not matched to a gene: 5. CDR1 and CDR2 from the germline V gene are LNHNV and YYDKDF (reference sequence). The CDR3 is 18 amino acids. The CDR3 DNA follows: TGTGCCACCAGCAGAGGGGACAGGAGCCTCTCTGGGGCCAACGTCCTGACTTTC. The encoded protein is CATSRGDRSLSGANVLTF.

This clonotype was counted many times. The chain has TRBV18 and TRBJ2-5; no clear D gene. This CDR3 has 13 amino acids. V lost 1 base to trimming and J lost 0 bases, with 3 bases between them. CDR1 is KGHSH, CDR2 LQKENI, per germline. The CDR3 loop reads CASSPLHQETQYF. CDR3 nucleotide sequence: TGTGCCAGCTCACCACTGCACCAAGAGACCCAGTACTTC.

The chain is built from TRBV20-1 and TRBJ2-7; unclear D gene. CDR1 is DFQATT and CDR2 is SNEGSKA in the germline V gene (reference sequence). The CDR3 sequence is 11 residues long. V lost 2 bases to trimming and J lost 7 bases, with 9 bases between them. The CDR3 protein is CSARLGREQYF. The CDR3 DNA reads TGCAGTGCTAGACTTGGACGAGAGCAGTACTTC.